The 8 T cell receptor beta chains below come from one sample, sequenced in a study of T-cell reconstitution after alpha-beta-depleted transplantation in children. Unique molecular identifiers were built into the TCRbeta library. TCRdb reprocessed the PCR reads via MiXCR and lists one record per CDR3 protein. Here the sample spans 90,000 to 130,000 distinct CDR3 sequences, approximately 10% being singletons. The specimen was PBMCs from the stem cell graft donor, collected from the stem cell graft. All receptors come from a human donor who donated a stem cell graft to a child with acute lymphoblastic leukemia.

At least ten counts were recorded for this clonotype. The chain couples TRBV5-1 to TRBJ2-7, with TRBD1 as a possible D gene (6 bases). CDR1 SGHRS and CDR2 YFSETQ come from the germline V gene. V was cut by 6 bases and J by 4 bases, with 17 bases left in between. CDR3 length: 14 amino acids. CDR3 residues: CASIRGPGTYEQYF. The CDR3 DNA follows: TGCGCCAGCATCAGGGGACCTGGAACTTACGAGCAGTACTTC.

This clonotype appeared many times. This chain uses TRBV28 with TRBJ2-7, with 8 bases identical to TRBD1. V shed 6 bases, J shed 0 bases, and the junction held 7 bases outside the gene matches. The germline CDR1 and CDR2 sequences are MDHEN and SYDVKM. The CDR3 is 15 residues long. CDR3 sequence reads: CASRPRQGNSYEQYF. The CDR3 DNA is TGTGCCAGCAGACCCAGACAGGGGAACTCCTACGAGCAGTACTTC.

Ten or more counts support this clonotype. The V gene is TRBV7-9, the J gene TRBJ1-2; D call uncertain. This CDR3 region has 12 residues. Germline CDR1 SEHNR, CDR2 FQNEAQ (reference sequence). The V end was cut by 4 bases, the J end by 7 bases, with 10 bases between. In nucleotides, the CDR3 is TGTGCCAGCAGCTCTGAGCAAGGTGGCTACACCTTC. It is translated as CASSSEQGGYTF.

This clonotype was observed at least ten times. The chain recombines TRBV5-1 with TRBJ1-1; D is unclear. The CDR3 is made up of 14 amino acids. Deletions cut 0 bases from V and 5 bases from J, with 11 bases between. Per the germline V gene, CDR1 is SGHRS and CDR2 is YFSETQ. CDR3 sequence: CASSLEPVGTEAFF. CDR3 sequence (DNA): TGCGCCAGCAGCTTGGAGCCGGTTGGGACTGAAGCTTTCTTT.

At least ten counts were recorded for this clonotype. For the CDR3, the DNA is TGCAGTGCTAGAGATCCGGACAATGACATTCAGTACTTC. Translated, it gives CSARDPDNDIQYF. The V gene is TRBV20-1, the J gene TRBJ2-4; D might be TRBD1 (5 bases). Germline V lookup: CDR1 DFQATT, CDR2 SNEGSKA (reference sequence). This CDR3 region has 13 residues. The V end lost 0 bases, the J end lost 8 bases, and 11 bases lay between the germline ends.

In its sample, this clonotype was seen many times. The rearrangement links TRBV20-1 to TRBJ2-2; TRBD2 is a possible D gene (5 bases). CDR1 and CDR2 from the germline V gene are DFQATT and SNEGSKA (reference sequence). V was cut by 2 bases and J by 6 bases, with 31 bases left in between. This CDR3 spans 20 amino acids. The CDR3 DNA follows: TGCAGTGCTAGATTGGGAGTTAGACTCTCGAGGATAGGAGAGGCCGGGGAGCTGTTTTTT. Protein product: CSARLGVRLSRIGEAGELFF.

In its sample, this clonotype was seen many times. The chain has TRBV10-3 and TRBJ2-1; 9 bases are shared with TRBD2. Germline V gene sequence: CDR1 ENHRY, CDR2 SYGVKD. Losses at the gene ends were 0 bases for V and 3 bases for J; bases not matched to a gene: 12. This CDR3 has 19 residues. The CDR3 here is CAISESWQPGTSLYNEQFF. The CDR3 DNA reads TGTGCCATCAGTGAGTCGTGGCAGCCCGGGACTAGCCTCTACAATGAGCAGTTCTTC.

Many counts were recorded for this clonotype. This chain joins TRBV9 and TRBJ2-3, with 9 bases matching TRBD1. The CDR3 runs 16 residues. Trimming at V came to 1 base and at J to 2 bases, leaving 5 bases not matched to a gene. In germline, CDR1 is SGDLS, CDR2 YYNGEE. CDR3 in DNA: TGTGCCAGCAGCGTACGGACAGGGGAGATCACAGATACGCAGTATTTT. It yields the protein CASSVRTGEITDTQYF.